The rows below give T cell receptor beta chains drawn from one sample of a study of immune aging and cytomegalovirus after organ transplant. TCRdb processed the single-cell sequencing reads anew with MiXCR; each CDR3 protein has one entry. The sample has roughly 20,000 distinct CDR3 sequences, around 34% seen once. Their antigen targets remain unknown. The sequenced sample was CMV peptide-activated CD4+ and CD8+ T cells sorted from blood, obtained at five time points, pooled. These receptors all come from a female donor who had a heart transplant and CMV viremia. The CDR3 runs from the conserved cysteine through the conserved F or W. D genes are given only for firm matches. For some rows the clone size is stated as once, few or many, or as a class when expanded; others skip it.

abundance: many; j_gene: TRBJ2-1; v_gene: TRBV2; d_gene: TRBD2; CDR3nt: TGTGCCAGCGGGGCGGGGACTAGCGGTCTCAATGAGCAGTTCTTC; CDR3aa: CASGAGTSGLNEQFF
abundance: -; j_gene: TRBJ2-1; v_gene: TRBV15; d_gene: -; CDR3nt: TGTGCCACCAGCAGGGGGATCGGGACTGCAAGTTTTGATCGGCAGTTCTTC; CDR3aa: CATSRGIGTASFDRQFF
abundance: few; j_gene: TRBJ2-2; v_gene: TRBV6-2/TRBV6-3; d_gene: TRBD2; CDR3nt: TGTGCCAGCATAGCTAGCGGGGAAGGTGTGTCCGGGGAGCTGTTTTTT; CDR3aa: CASIASGEGVSGELFF
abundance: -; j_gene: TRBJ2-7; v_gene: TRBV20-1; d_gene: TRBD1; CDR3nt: TGCAGTGCTGGAGGGACAGGGAGCTCCTACGAGCAGTACTTC; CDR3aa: CSAGGTGSSYEQYF
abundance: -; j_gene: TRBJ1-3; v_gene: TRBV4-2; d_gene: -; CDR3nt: TGTGCCAACAGCCAAGACAGGATCTCTGGAAACACCATATATTTT; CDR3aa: CANSQDRISGNTIYF
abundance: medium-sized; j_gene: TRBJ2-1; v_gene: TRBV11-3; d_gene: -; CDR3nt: TGTGCCAGCAAGGGGGAGGACAGGAGCTCCTACAATGAGCAGTTCTTC; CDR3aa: CASKGEDRSSYNEQFF
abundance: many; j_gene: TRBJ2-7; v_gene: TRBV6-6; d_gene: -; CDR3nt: TGTGCCAGCAACGACAGGACCAGGGGTGGCAAGCAGTACTTC; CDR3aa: CASNDRTRGGKQYF
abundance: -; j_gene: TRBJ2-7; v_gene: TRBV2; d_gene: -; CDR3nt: TGTGCCAGCAGTGAAAGGGGGGCCAGGCCCTACGAGCAGTACTTC; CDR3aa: CASSERGARPYEQYF
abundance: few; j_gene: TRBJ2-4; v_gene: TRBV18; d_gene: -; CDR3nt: TGTGCCAGCTCACCACCGGGTAGTATAGCCAAAAACATTCAGTACTTC; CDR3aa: CASSPPGSIAKNIQYF
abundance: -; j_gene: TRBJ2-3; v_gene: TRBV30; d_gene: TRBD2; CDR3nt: TGTGCCTGGAGTGTACGGGAGGGGCGGCAGTATTTT; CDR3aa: CAWSVREGRQYF
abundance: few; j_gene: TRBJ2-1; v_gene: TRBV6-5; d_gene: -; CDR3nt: TGTGCCAGCAGTTACTCGATACAGGGAGCAGAGAATGAGCAGTTCTTC; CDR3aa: CASSYSIQGAENEQFF
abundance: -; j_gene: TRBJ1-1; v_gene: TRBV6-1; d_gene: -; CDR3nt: TGTGCCAGCAACCCCGGAGGGTTGAGGGACACTGAAGCTTTCTTT; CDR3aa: CASNPGGLRDTEAFF
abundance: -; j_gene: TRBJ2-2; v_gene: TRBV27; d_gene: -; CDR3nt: TGTGCCAGCAGTTTTGGACTCAACACCGGGGAGCTGTTTTTT; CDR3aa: CASSFGLNTGELFF
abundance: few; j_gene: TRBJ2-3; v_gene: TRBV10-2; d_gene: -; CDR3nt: TGCGCCAGCAGCGCACTTGCGGGGTACACAGATACGCAGTATTTT; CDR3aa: CASSALAGYTDTQYF
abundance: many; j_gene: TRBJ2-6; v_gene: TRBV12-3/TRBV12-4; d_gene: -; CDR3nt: TGTGCCAGCAGCCGATTGGGAACGCACTCTGGGGCCAACGTCCTGACTTTC; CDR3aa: CASSRLGTHSGANVLTF
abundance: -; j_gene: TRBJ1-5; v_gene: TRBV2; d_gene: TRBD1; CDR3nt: TGTGCCAGCAGTGAATCCCGACAGGGATCAAGGCCCCAGCATTTT; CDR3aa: CASSESRQGSRPQHF
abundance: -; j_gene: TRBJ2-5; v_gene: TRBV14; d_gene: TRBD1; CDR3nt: TGTGCCAGCAGCCAGTTGGGGACAGAAGAGACCCAGTACTTC; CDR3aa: CASSQLGTEETQYF
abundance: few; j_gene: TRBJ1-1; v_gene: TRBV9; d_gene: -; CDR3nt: TGTGCCAGCAGCAAAACGGACCAAAATGAAGCTTTCTTT; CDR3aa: CASSKTDQNEAFF
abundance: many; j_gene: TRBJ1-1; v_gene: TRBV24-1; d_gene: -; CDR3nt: TGTGCCACCAGTGATTTTAAGGGGAATGCTTTCTTT; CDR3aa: CATSDFKGNAFF
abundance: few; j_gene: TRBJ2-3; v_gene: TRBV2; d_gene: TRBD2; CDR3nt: TGTGCCAGCAGGGGGACTAGCAATGCAGATACGCAGTATTTT; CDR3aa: CASRGTSNADTQYF
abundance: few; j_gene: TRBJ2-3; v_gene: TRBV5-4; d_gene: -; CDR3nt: TGTGCCAGCAGCCCCCACAGGGAGGATACGCAGTATTTT; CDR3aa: CASSPHREDTQYF
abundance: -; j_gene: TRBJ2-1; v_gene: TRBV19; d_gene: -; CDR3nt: TGTGCCAGTAGTATAGATTCAGGAGGGAATGAGCAGTTCTTC; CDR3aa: CASSIDSGGNEQFF
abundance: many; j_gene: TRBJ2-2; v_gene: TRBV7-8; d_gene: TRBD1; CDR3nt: TGTGCCAGCAGCTTAGCTCGGGTGACAGGGGGCGACGAGCTGTTTTTT; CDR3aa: CASSLARVTGGDELFF
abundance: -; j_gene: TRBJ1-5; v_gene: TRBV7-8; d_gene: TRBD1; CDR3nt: TGTGCCAGCAGCTCTTCCCCCATTTTGGGACAGGGGGCGTTGAGGGGTCAGCCCCAGCATTTT; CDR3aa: CASSSSPILGQGALRGQPQHF
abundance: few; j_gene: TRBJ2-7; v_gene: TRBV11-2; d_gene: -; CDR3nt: TGTGCCAGCAGCTTAGGGTCCTACGAGCAGTACTTC; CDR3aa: CASSLGSYEQYF
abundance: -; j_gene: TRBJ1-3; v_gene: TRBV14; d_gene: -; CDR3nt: TGTGCCAGCAGCCAAGTTAATCGGGCGTCTGGAAACACCATATATTTT; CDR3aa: CASSQVNRASGNTIYF
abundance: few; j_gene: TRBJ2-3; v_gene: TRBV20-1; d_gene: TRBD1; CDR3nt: TGCAGTGCTAGTCTGGGGCAGGGGGCAGATACGCAGTATTTT; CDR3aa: CSASLGQGADTQYF
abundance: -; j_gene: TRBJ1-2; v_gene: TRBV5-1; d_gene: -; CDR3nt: TGCGCCAGCAGGTTTAATACAGAGAACTATGGCTACACCTTC; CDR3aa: CASRFNTENYGYTF
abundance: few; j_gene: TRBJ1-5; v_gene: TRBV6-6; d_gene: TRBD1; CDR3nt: TGTGCCAGCAGTTTCGGACAGGGGAGTCAGCCCCAGCATTTT; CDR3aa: CASSFGQGSQPQHF
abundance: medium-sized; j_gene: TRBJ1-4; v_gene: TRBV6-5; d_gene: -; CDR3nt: TGTGCCAGCAGTACAGCTCTCCTCGGGGAAAAACTGTTTTTT; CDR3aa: CASSTALLGEKLFF
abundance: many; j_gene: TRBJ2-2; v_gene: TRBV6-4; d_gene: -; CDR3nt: TGTGCCAGCAGTGACTCGAACTCCGGGGAGCTGTTTTTT; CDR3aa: CASSDSNSGELFF
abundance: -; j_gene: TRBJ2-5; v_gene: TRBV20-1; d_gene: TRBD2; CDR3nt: TGCAGTGCTAGTCCTAGCGGGGGCTATGGGGAGACCCAGTACTTC; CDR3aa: CSASPSGGYGETQYF